This T cell receptor (beta chain) appears in the sequencing data of a study of blood T cell repertoires in COVID-19. CDR1 MRHNA and CDR2 SNTAGT come from the germline V gene. The CDR3 contains 14 residues. The ends lost 6 bases at V and 8 bases at J; junction bases unmatched: 11. The protocol was immunoSEQ multiplex PCR, while the TCRdb copy is restricted to in-frame clones and leaves out a portion. The repertoire holds 150,000 to 200,000 clones, with under 85% as singletons. This TCR was recovered from a man aged 65-85 years who had recovered from COVID-19. The rearrangement uses TRBV6-4 and TRBJ1-2, with 8 bases that match TRBD1. Sequencing was performed on peripheral blood. This chain's CDR3 is CASRQDRGAGGYTF. The DNA of the CDR3 is TGTGCCAGCAGACAAGACAGGGGAGCCGGCGGCTACACCTTC.